This TCR beta chain was recorded in a study of PD-1 blockade in classical Hodgkin lymphoma. General study points: Although disease activity or prior therapy may be involved, causes of the repertoire differences remain undefined.

Time point indicated: cycle 4 day 1 (C4D1), after 6 weeks of nivolumab. All patients relapsed after autologous stem cell transplantation, and brentuximab vedotin exposure varied. Sequencing used immunoSEQ multiplex PCR; TCRdb keeps in-frame clones, though not all of them. The sample includes 31,000 or so clones, under 75% seen only once; the top ten take 3.9%. The V and J ends lost 8 bases and 8 bases, in that order; junction bases with no gene match: 12. The CDR3 loop spans 15 amino acids. Germline values: CDR1 ENHRY, CDR2 SYGVKD. A note on this clone: Its target is unknown.

The sequencing used peripheral blood mononuclear cells (PBMCs), collected before the fourth cycle of nivolumab. The origin of this receptor is a human donor with classical Hodgkin lymphoma. V is TRBV10-3 and J is TRBJ2-1, with TRBD1 identical over 10 bases. The CDR3 loop reads CAIGDRDRGGDEQFF. As DNA, the CDR3 is TGTGCCATCGGGGACCGGGACAGGGGTGGGGATGAGCAGTTCTTC.